This T cell receptor (beta chain) emerged from a study of blood T cell repertoires in COVID-19. Turning to the study itself: Samples taken during acute and convalescent COVID-19 were collected in the United States, Italy and Spain. T cells, B-cell-depleted T cells, or PBMCs supplied cDNA or gDNA.

Original methodology: Nucleated cell counts were estimated from reference gene primer amplification. TCRdb's table, derived via immunoSEQ multiplex PCR, lists solely in-frame clones and lacks some. V, J and clone size derive from that table, while D and trimming were established from the DNA sequence. This sample has roughly 100,000 clones, with over 65% found just once. CDR3 length: 13 amino acids. The V end was cut by 0 bases, the J end by 3 bases, with 4 bases between. CDR1 SGHDT and CDR2 YYEEEE come from the germline V gene. The specimen was peripheral blood. The rearrangement joins TRBV5-6 to TRBJ1-3; no clear D gene. The clonotype originates from a man aged 55-75 years with acute or convalescent COVID-19. The CDR3 region has the DNA TGTGCCAGCAGCTTGGTCGGTGGAAACACCATATATTTT. It encodes CASSLVGGNTIYF.